What follows are 15 T cell receptor beta chains derived from one specimen sequenced in a study. TCRdb ran MiXCR on the RT-PCR reads and lists one entry per CDR3 protein. The repertoire includes about 700,000 distinct CDR3 sequences, 12% to 15% of them detected once, and 3.6% sits in the top ten. The sample was memory CD4+ T cells from blood. The receptors derive from a female donor in good health, serving as a healthy control.

The rearrangement uses TRBV20-1 and TRBJ2-1, with D maybe TRBD1 (6 bases). In germline, CDR1 is DFQATT, CDR2 SNEGSKA (reference sequence). The CDR3 contains 14 residues. The V end was cut by 8 bases, the J end by 4 bases, with 18 bases between. CDR3 residues: CSPSSGVFYNEQFF. CDR3 DNA sequence: TGCAGTCCCTCCTCAGGGGTTTTTTACAATGAGCAGTTCTTC.

The chain couples TRBV7-2 to TRBJ2-1, with TRBD2 identical over 11 bases. Trimming took 5 bases from V and 9 from J; bases not matched to a gene: 9. The CDR3 covers 15 residues. Germline CDR1 reads SGHTA; CDR2 reads FQGNSA. The CDR3 is CASSVNSGRASEQFF. In DNA, the CDR3 is TGTGCCAGCAGCGTAAATAGCGGGAGGGCCAGTGAGCAGTTCTTC.

This clonotype was picked up a small number of times. The gene calls are TRBV5-1 and TRBJ1-1, with D possibly being TRBD1 (5 bases). V was pared by 2 bases and J by 6 bases, with 14 bases between. This CDR3 comprises 14 residues. The germline gives CDR1 SGHRS, CDR2 YFSETQ. CDR3 in DNA: TGCGCCAGCAGCTTACGGGGGAGTCAGTCTGAAGCTTTCTTT. Its protein product is CASSLRGSQSEAFF.

This clonotype was counted at least ten times. The J gene is TRBJ2-1, the V gene TRBV5-5; a possible D gene is TRBD1 (5 bases). Looked up from germline, CDR1 is SGHKS and CDR2 is YYEKEE (reference sequence). Trimming removed 1 base from V and 6 bases from J, with 17 bases in between. This CDR3 is built from 16 residues. For the CDR3, the DNA is TGTGCCAGCAGCTTGTCGGACATCCTCCCTGGCAATGAGCAGTTCTTC. Amino acid sequence: CASSLSDILPGNEQFF. Full variable domain (rest looked up from reference TRBV5-5 and TRBJ2-1): DAGVTQSPTHLIKTRGQQVTLRCSPISGHKSVSWYQQVLGQGPQFIFQYYEKEERGRGNFPDRFSARQFPNYSSELNVNALLLGDSALYLCASSLSDILPGNEQFFGPGTRLTVL.

The table lists this clonotype with many counts. The chain is built from TRBV5-4 and TRBJ2-7; no clear D gene. This CDR3 has 14 amino acids. The V and J ends lost 0 bases and 0 bases respectively, with 7 bases between them. CDR1 and CDR2 (germline): SGHNT, YYREEE (reference sequence). The CDR3 DNA is TGTGCCAGCAGCTTGGACCTGGCCTCCTACGAGCAGTACTTC. Protein sequence: CASSLDLASYEQYF. The full variable domain, its missing parts supplied by reference TRBV5-4 and TRBJ2-7, is ETGVTQSPTHLIKTRGQQVTLRCSSQSGHNTVSWYQQALGQGPQFIFQYYREEENGRGNFPPRFSGLQFPNYSSELNVNALELDDSALYLCASSLDLASYEQYFGPGTRLTVT.

This clonotype was counted only a few times. The chain employs TRBV27 and TRBJ2-2, with TRBD1 matching over 8 bases. Germline V gene lookup returns CDR1 MNHEY and CDR2 SMNVEV (reference sequence). The ends lost 5 bases at V and 1 base at J; junction bases unmatched: 15. The CDR3 extends over 19 amino acids. The CDR3 coding sequence is TGTGCCAGCAGTGTAAAAAATCTCCGAGGGACAGGGAACACCGGGGAGCTGTTTTTT. Translation gives CASSVKNLRGTGNTGELFF.

This clonotype has more than one count but fewer than ten. The chain couples TRBV27 to TRBJ1-5; D unclear. Trimming took 0 bases from V and 0 from J, leaving 6 bases between them. Germline loops: CDR1 MNHEY, CDR2 SMNVEV (reference sequence). This CDR3 spans 15 amino acids. The CDR3 DNA reads as TGTGCCAGCAGTTTATCGTCTCCTAGCAATCAGCCCCAGCATTTT. It translates to CASSLSSPSNQPQHF.

Here the CDR3 DNA reads TGTGCCATCAGTGAACTAGCGGGGCTTACAGATACGCAGTATTTT. Protein product: CAISELAGLTDTQYF. J is TRBJ2-3 and V is TRBV10-3; 10 bases are shared with TRBD2. CDR1 is ENHRY, CDR2 SYGVKD, per germline. The length of the CDR3 is 15 residues. V lost 3 bases, J lost 3 bases, and 3 bases stayed unmatched.

The chain combines TRBV29-1 with TRBJ1-1, with TRBD1 as a possible D gene (5 bases). Germline CDR1 reads SQVTM; CDR2 reads ANQGSEA. The CDR3 has 12 residues. Between the trimmed V and J ends, which lost 5 bases and 8 bases, there was a span of 15 bases. The DNA for the CDR3 is TGCAGCGTTAGGGAAGACAGTCCCGAAGCTTTCTTT. This encodes CSVREDSPEAFF.

A few counts support this clonotype. The chain combines TRBV9 with TRBJ2-2; D gene uncertain. Trimming cost V 0 bases and J 7 bases, with 10 bases left between them. Germline V gives CDR1 SGDLS, CDR2 YYNGEE. This CDR3 region has 14 residues. The CDR3 spells CASSVVPSGGELFF. The CDR3 region has the DNA TGTGCCAGCAGCGTAGTCCCGTCGGGCGGGGAGCTGTTTTTT.

The rearrangement uses TRBV30 and TRBJ1-2, with D possibly being TRBD1 (6 bases). Per the germline V gene, CDR1 is GTSNPN and CDR2 is SVGIG (reference sequence). Trimming cost V 0 bases and J 8 bases, with 13 bases left between them. The CDR3 runs to 13 residues. CDR3 loop: CAWSVLQGQGYTF. The CDR3 DNA reads TGTGCCTGGAGTGTACTACAGGGTCAGGGCTACACCTTC.

On this clonotype: One end of the junction is discordant with germline, which a read error may explain. The rearrangement links TRBV28 to TRBJ2-2; D assignment may be TRBD1 or TRBD2 (5 bases each). CDR1 and CDR2 (germline): MDHEN, SYDVKM. This CDR3 is built from 12 residues. CDR3 DNA: TGTGCCAGCACCCTGGGGACCGAGGAGCTGTTTTTT. Translating gives CASTLGTEELFF.

This chain connects TRBV7-6 to TRBJ1-2, with D possibly matching TRBD1 (5 bases). Germline CDR1 is SGHVS and CDR2 is FNYEAQ. CDR3 length: 12 amino acids. With 8 bases removed from V and 10 bases from J, the gap between germline ends came to 17 bases. CDR3 residues: CASEGLPGTYTF. The CDR3 DNA sequence: TGTGCCAGCGAAGGGCTTCCGGGGACCTACACCTTC.

This clonotype was counted only a few times. V usage is TRBV29-1 and J usage is TRBJ1-1; 7 bases are a match to TRBD1. The CDR3 has 13 residues. Germline loops: CDR1 SQVTM, CDR2 ANQGSEA. Unmatched junction bases numbered 5, after V lost 7 bases and J lost 0 bases. CDR3 sequence (DNA): TGCAGCGGTGAGACAGGGCTGAACACTGAAGCTTTCTTT. Its protein is CSGETGLNTEAFF. Looking up the rest from reference TRBV29-1 and TRBJ1-1 gives the full variable domain: SAVISQKPSRDICQRGTSLTIQCQVDSQVTMMFWYRQQPGQSLTLIATANQGSEATYESGFVIDKFPISRPNLTFSTLTVSNMSPEDSSIYLCSGETGLNTEAFFGQGTRLTVV.

The chain carries TRBV30 and TRBJ2-5; D may be TRBD2 (5 bases). Germline V gene lookup returns CDR1 GTSNPN and CDR2 SVGIG (reference sequence). The CDR3 covers 15 residues. Deletions cut 0 bases from V and 2 bases from J, with 13 bases between. CDR3 loop: CAWSVGNGDQETQYF. The CDR3, as DNA: TGTGCCTGGAGTGTAGGTAACGGGGATCAAGAGACCCAGTACTTC.